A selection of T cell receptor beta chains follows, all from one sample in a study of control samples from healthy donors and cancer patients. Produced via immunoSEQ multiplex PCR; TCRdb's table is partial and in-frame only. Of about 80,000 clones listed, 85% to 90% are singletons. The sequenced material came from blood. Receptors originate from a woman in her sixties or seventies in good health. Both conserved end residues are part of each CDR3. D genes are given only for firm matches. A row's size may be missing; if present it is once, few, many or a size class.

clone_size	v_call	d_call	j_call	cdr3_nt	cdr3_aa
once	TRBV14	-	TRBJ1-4	TGTGCCAGCAGCCAAGATTGGTCCGACGCCACTAATGAAAAACTGTTTTTT	CASSQDWSDATNEKLFF
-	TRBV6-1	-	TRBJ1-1	TGTGCCAGCAGTGAATCGGGATCGGGAGGCACTGAAGCTTTCTTT	CASSESGSGGTEAFF
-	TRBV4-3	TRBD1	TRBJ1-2	TGCGCCAGCAGCCAAGTCAACAGGGGGCTCGACTATGGCTACACCTTC	CASSQVNRGLDYGYTF
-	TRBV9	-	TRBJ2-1	TGTGCCAGCAGCGTTCAGGGACTCCTAAAATCCTACAATGAGCAGTTCTTC	CASSVQGLLKSYNEQFF
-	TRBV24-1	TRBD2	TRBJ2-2	TGTGCCACCAGTGACGTAGCGGGACCGAACACCGGGGAGCTGTTTTTT	CATSDVAGPNTGELFF
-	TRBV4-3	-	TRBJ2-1	TGCGCCAGCAGCCAAGATCCAGCGAGCTACAATGAGCAGTTCTTC	CASSQDPASYNEQFF
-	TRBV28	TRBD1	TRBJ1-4	TGTGCCAGCAGTTTATTGGGGACAGATAATGAAAAACTGTTTTTT	CASSLLGTDNEKLFF
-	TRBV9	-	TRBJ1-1	TGTGCCAGCAGCGTAGGACAGGAGCTTGAAGCTTTCTTT	CASSVGQELEAFF
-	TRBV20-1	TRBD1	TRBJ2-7	TGCAGTGCTAGTGCCCGGGACAGGTTCTACGAGCAGTACTTC	CSASARDRFYEQYF
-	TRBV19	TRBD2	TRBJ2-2	TGTGCCAGTAGTAGGGATCTAGCGGGAGGGCTTACCGGGGAGCTGTTTTTT	CASSRDLAGGLTGELFF
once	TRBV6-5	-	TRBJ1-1	TGTGCCAGCAGCCGGACACTGTGGTCCACTGAAGCTTTCTTT	CASSRTLWSTEAFF
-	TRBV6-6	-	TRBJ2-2	TGTGCCAGCAACTCCGAGAACACCGGGGAGCTGTTTTTT	CASNSENTGELFF
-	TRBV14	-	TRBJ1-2	TGTGCCAGCAGACAATCAGGGGCGTCCTATGGCTACACCTTC	CASRQSGASYGYTF
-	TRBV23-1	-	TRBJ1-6	TGCGCCAGCAGTCAACACTTATCACCCCTCCACTTT	CASSQHLSPLHF
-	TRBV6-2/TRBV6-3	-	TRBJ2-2	TGTGCCAGCAGTCTCAGGATTTCCGGGGAGCTGTTTTTT	CASSLRISGELFF
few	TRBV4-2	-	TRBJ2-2	TGTGCCAGCAGCCTATCGACAGGGGAGGGCGAAGGGGAGCTGTTTTTT	CASSLSTGEGEGELFF
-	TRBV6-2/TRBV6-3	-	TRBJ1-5	TGTGCCAGCAGTTATAGGGATCAGCCCCAGCATTTT	CASSYRDQPQHF
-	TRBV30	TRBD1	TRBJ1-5	TGTGCCTGGAGTGTGGGGACAGGGAGTCAGCCCCAGCATTTT	CAWSVGTGSQPQHF
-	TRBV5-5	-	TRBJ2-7	TGTGCCAGCAGCTCAAGGTTCTCCTACGAGCAGTACTTC	CASSSRFSYEQYF
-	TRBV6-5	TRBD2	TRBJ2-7	TGTGCCAGCAGTTACTCGGGTAGCGGGGGCTACGAGCAGTACTTC	CASSYSGSGGYEQYF
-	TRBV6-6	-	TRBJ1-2	TGTGCCAGTCGGGGACCGGGTGCTAACTATGGCTACACCTTC	CASRGPGANYGYTF
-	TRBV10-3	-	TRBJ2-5	TGTGCCATCAGTGAGTCCGGCAGGGAGGTTATTGAGTACTTC	CAISESGREVIEYF
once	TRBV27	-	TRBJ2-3	TGTGCCAGCAGCAGCCCCCGCAGGGCCACAGATACGCAGTATTTT	CASSSPRRATDTQYF
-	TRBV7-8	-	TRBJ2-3	TGTGCCAGCATCTTGGGGCTCCAGAGGGCCACAGATACGCAGTATTTT	CASILGLQRATDTQYF
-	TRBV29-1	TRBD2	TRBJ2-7	TGCAGCGTTGAAGTTGGACTAGCGGGATTACCCTACGAGCAGTACTTC	CSVEVGLAGLPYEQYF
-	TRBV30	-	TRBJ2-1	TGTGCCTGGAGTGTACGGAGCTTTCTCTTAGGCGGGGTAGCCTACAATGAGCAGTTCTTC	CAWSVRSFLLGGVAYNEQFF
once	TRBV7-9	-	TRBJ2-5	TGTGCCAGCAGCTCACAACTTCAGCAGAGAGAGACCCAGTACTTC	CASSSQLQQRETQYF
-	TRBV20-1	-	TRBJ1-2	TGCAGTGCTAGTTCGTGGACAATCTATGGCTACACCTTC	CSASSWTIYGYTF
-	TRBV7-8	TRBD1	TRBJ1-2	TGTGCCAGCAGCTTGGGGACAGGGGGCGTATATGGCTACACCTTC	CASSLGTGGVYGYTF
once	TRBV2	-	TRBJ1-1	TGTGCCAGCAGTGAAGCGCTTCGGGGGATAAACACTGAAGCTTTCTTT	CASSEALRGINTEAFF
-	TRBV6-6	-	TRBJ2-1	TGTGCCAGCAGTCCAAAGCGGTCTAGGGGCGATGAGCAGTTCTTC	CASSPKRSRGDEQFF
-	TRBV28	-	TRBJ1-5	TGTGCCAGCAGTTTATTGGGGGGCCGATATCAGCCCCAGCATTTT	CASSLLGGRYQPQHF
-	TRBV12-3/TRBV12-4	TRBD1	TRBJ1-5	TGTGCCAGCAGGGGACAGGGAAATCAGCCCCAGCATTTT	CASRGQGNQPQHF
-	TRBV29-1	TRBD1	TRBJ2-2	TGCAGCGTGGAGGACAGGGACACCGGGGAGCTGTTTTTT	CSVEDRDTGELFF
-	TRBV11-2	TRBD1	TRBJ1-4	TGTGCCAGCAGAGCAACAGGGGGCGGTAATGAAAAACTGTTTTTT	CASRATGGGNEKLFF
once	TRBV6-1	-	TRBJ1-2	TGTGCCAGCAGTGAGGAGGTTGGGGGCTACACCTTC	CASSEEVGGYTF
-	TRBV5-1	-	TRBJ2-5	TGCGCCAGCAGCTTCAACCAGGGGGAGACCCAGTACTTC	CASSFNQGETQYF
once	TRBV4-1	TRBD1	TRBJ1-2	TGCGCCAGCAGCCAAGGCGAGGACAGGGGGTGGAATGGCTACACCTTC	CASSQGEDRGWNGYTF
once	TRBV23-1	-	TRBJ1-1	TGCGCCAGCAGTCAAGTCTATCCGAAGAAGAACACTGAAGCTTTCTTT	CASSQVYPKKNTEAFF
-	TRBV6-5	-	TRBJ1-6	TGTGCCAGCAGTTACGGCAGGTGGGCTGATAATTCACCCCTCCACTTT	CASSYGRWADNSPLHF
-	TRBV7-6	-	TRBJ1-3	TGTGCCAGCAGCTTGGCCCCGCCGGGAAAGGAGAGTGGAAACACCATATATTTT	CASSLAPPGKESGNTIYF
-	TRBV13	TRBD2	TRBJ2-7	TGTGCCAGCAGCCCACCGGGGGGCTCCTACGAGCAGTACTTC	CASSPPGGSYEQYF
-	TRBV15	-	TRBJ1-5	TGTGCCACCAGCAGGGTTCTGGGAAATCAGCCCCAGCATTTT	CATSRVLGNQPQHF
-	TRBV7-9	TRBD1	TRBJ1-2	TGTGCCAGCAGCCTAGATGCACAGGGGGCCAGCACCTTC	CASSLDAQGASTF
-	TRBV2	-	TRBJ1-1	TGTGCCAGCAGTGCCAGCATGAACACTGAAGCTTTCTTT	CASSASMNTEAFF
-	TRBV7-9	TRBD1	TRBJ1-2	TGTGCCAGCAGTCGTGGGACAGGGAGCTATGGCTACACCTTC	CASSRGTGSYGYTF
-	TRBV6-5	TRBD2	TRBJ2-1	TGTGCCAGCAGCCTCGGGACTAGCTTCAATGAGCAGTTCTTC	CASSLGTSFNEQFF
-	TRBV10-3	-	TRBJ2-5	TGTGCCATCAGGTGGATAGTAGCAAGAGAGACCCAGTACTTC	CAIRWIVARETQYF
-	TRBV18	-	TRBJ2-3	TGTGCCAGCTCACCGGGACTCCCCCGGCCTAGTTCGCAGTATTTT	CASSPGLPRPSSQYF
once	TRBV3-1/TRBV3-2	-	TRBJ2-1	TGTGCCAGCAGCCAAGATTCGGCCGGAGTCAATGAGCAGTTCTTC	CASSQDSAGVNEQFF
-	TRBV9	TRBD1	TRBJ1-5	TGTGCCAGCAGCGTAGGACAGGGGGATCCCCAGCATTTT	CASSVGQGDPQHF
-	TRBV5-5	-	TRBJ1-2	TGTGCCAGCAGCTCCATCGTAGGGGGGAACACTGGCTACACCTTC	CASSSIVGGNTGYTF
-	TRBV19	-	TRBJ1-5	TGTGCCAGTAGTATTCAGGGCGGAGTACAGCCCCAGCATTTT	CASSIQGGVQPQHF
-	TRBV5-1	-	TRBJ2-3	TGCGCCAGCAGCTTGGGTACTATAGCAGATACGCAGTATTTT	CASSLGTIADTQYF
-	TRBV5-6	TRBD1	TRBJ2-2	TGTGCCAGCAGCCGGGACAGGGGTGTTGACACCGGGGAGCTGTTTTTT	CASSRDRGVDTGELFF